This TCR beta chain was sequenced for a study of cytomegalovirus exposure and HLA in healthy donors. V lost 0 bases, J lost 7 bases, and 12 bases lay in between. CDR3 size: 15 residues. Germline V gene lookup returns CDR1 LNHNV and CDR2 YYDKDF (reference sequence). Some clones are missing from TCRdb's copy, which holds only in-frame ones; the method was immunoSEQ multiplex PCR. This sample yields about 120,000 clones, of which 80% to 90% are seen a single time; 4.4% belongs to the top ten. The V gene is TRBV15, the J gene TRBJ1-4; possible D gene TRBD1, 5 bases. The sample comprised PBMCs. The sequence came from a young man in good health and CMV-seropositive. This CDR3 is CATSRDRTGFEKLFF. CDR3 sequence (DNA): TGTGCCACCAGCAGAGATCGAACAGGTTTTGAAAAACTGTTTTTT.